The rows below give T cell receptor beta chains drawn from one sample of a study of OX40 agonist ivuxolimab in advanced cancers. TCRdb keeps only in-frame clones here, not all; method: immunoSEQ multiplex PCR. The profile shows 15,000 to 25,000 clones, around 90% of them singletons. The source was CD4+ or CD8+ T cells sorted from blood, collected in a trial of the OX40 agonist ivuxolimab. The receptor set was obtained from an adult with an advanced solid tumor such as melanoma, head and neck, liver or kidney cancer. Each CDR3 is given with its conserved first and last residue. D genes are given only for firm matches. Only some rows state a clone size, as once, few, many or a class for expanded clones.

len: 13; d_gene: -; j_gene: TRBJ2-5; v_gene: TRBV6-6; abundance: -; CDR3aa: CASSRANPETQYF; CDR3nt: TGTGCCAGCAGTCGAGCAAACCCGGAGACCCAGTACTTC
len: 10; d_gene: TRBD1; j_gene: TRBJ2-1; v_gene: TRBV20-1; abundance: -; CDR3aa: CSAGGQKQFF; CDR3nt: TGCAGTGCTGGGGGACAGAAGCAGTTCTTC
len: 15; d_gene: -; j_gene: TRBJ1-1; v_gene: TRBV10-3; abundance: -; CDR3aa: CAISESGGRGTEAFF; CDR3nt: TGTGCCATCAGTGAGTCGGGGGGGCGAGGTACTGAAGCTTTCTTT
len: 14; d_gene: TRBD1; j_gene: TRBJ1-2; v_gene: TRBV19; abundance: -; CDR3aa: CASSIGTGGFGYTF; CDR3nt: TGTGCCAGTAGTATTGGGACAGGGGGATTCGGCTACACCTTC
len: 16; d_gene: TRBD1; j_gene: TRBJ1-4; v_gene: TRBV2; abundance: once; CDR3aa: CASSFSGQEYNEKLFF; CDR3nt: TGTGCCAGCAGTTTCTCAGGACAGGAGTATAATGAAAAACTGTTTTTT
len: 19; d_gene: TRBD2; j_gene: TRBJ2-1; v_gene: TRBV9; abundance: -; CDR3aa: CASSVGHNVIGLAKNEQFF; CDR3nt: TGTGCCAGCAGCGTAGGCCATAATGTGATTGGACTAGCGAAGAATGAGCAGTTCTTC
len: 17; d_gene: TRBD2; j_gene: TRBJ2-7; v_gene: TRBV27; abundance: -; CDR3aa: CASKKVAGSTPSYEQYF; CDR3nt: TGTGCCAGCAAGAAGGTAGCGGGATCCACCCCTTCCTACGAGCAGTACTTC
len: 16; d_gene: TRBD2; j_gene: TRBJ2-2; v_gene: TRBV4-3; abundance: once; CDR3aa: CASSQVGTRNTGELFF; CDR3nt: TGCGCCAGCAGCCAAGTGGGGACTAGGAACACCGGGGAGCTGTTTTTT
len: 12; d_gene: -; j_gene: TRBJ2-3; v_gene: TRBV19; abundance: -; CDR3aa: CASSPGPTTQYF; CDR3nt: TGTGCCAGTAGTCCGGGCCCCACTACGCAGTATTTT
len: 14; d_gene: TRBD2; j_gene: TRBJ2-2; v_gene: TRBV27; abundance: -; CDR3aa: CASSWGGGTGELFF; CDR3nt: TGTGCCAGCAGCTGGGGGGGAGGGACCGGGGAGCTGTTTTTT
len: 15; d_gene: -; j_gene: TRBJ2-1; v_gene: TRBV6-6; abundance: -; CDR3aa: CASSDQGAGYNEQFF; CDR3nt: TGTGCCAGCAGTGATCAAGGGGCGGGTTACAATGAGCAGTTCTTC
len: 12; d_gene: -; j_gene: TRBJ2-3; v_gene: TRBV28; abundance: -; CDR3aa: CASKDPTDTQYF; CDR3nt: TGTGCCAGCAAGGACCCCACAGATACGCAGTATTTT
len: 14; d_gene: TRBD2; j_gene: TRBJ2-3; v_gene: TRBV2; abundance: few; CDR3aa: CASSAGASTDTQYF; CDR3nt: TGTGCCAGCTCAGCGGGAGCGAGCACAGATACGCAGTATTTT
len: 12; d_gene: -; j_gene: TRBJ2-1; v_gene: TRBV12-2; abundance: once; CDR3aa: CASRLAYNEQFF; CDR3nt: TGTGCAAGTCGCTTAGCCTACAATGAGCAGTTCTTC
len: 13; d_gene: -; j_gene: TRBJ1-3; v_gene: TRBV19; abundance: -; CDR3aa: CASQGPPGNTIYF; CDR3nt: TGTGCCAGTCAAGGGCCCCCTGGAAACACCATATATTTT
len: 16; d_gene: TRBD2; j_gene: TRBJ2-7; v_gene: TRBV11-2; abundance: -; CDR3aa: CASSSDGREGRYEQYF; CDR3nt: TGTGCCAGCAGCTCAGATGGGCGGGAGGGCCGTTACGAGCAGTACTTC
len: 15; d_gene: TRBD1; j_gene: TRBJ2-5; v_gene: TRBV4-3; abundance: -; CDR3aa: CASSQVIGGRETQYF; CDR3nt: TGCGCCAGCAGCCAAGTAATAGGGGGCCGGGAGACCCAGTACTTC
len: 17; d_gene: -; j_gene: TRBJ2-1; v_gene: TRBV11-1; abundance: -; CDR3aa: CASSSTPGLAVYNEQFF; CDR3nt: TGTGCCAGCAGCTCCACCCCGGGTCTAGCAGTATACAATGAGCAGTTCTTC
len: 16; d_gene: -; j_gene: TRBJ2-3; v_gene: TRBV6-6; abundance: -; CDR3aa: CASSPEAVRTTDTQYF; CDR3nt: TGTGCCAGCAGCCCCGAGGCAGTAAGAACCACAGATACGCAGTATTTT
len: 14; d_gene: -; j_gene: TRBJ1-2; v_gene: TRBV4-1; abundance: -; CDR3aa: CASSQPTGSNGYTF; CDR3nt: TGCGCCAGCAGCCAACCTACAGGCTCTAACGGCTACACCTTC
len: 15; d_gene: -; j_gene: TRBJ1-1; v_gene: TRBV27; abundance: -; CDR3aa: CASSYGGAMNTEAFF; CDR3nt: TGTGCCAGCAGTTACGGGGGAGCCATGAACACTGAAGCTTTCTTT
len: 11; d_gene: -; j_gene: TRBJ2-3; v_gene: TRBV20-1; abundance: -; CDR3aa: CSARSSDTQYF; CDR3nt: TGCAGTGCCCGTTCGAGCGATACGCAGTATTTT
len: 14; d_gene: -; j_gene: TRBJ1-4; v_gene: TRBV19; abundance: -; CDR3aa: CASSNREGNEKLFF; CDR3nt: TGTGCCAGTAGCAATCGGGAAGGGAATGAAAAACTGTTTTTT
len: 13; d_gene: -; j_gene: TRBJ2-7; v_gene: TRBV19; abundance: -; CDR3aa: CASSVASAYEQYF; CDR3nt: TGTGCCAGTAGTGTTGCTAGCGCCTACGAGCAGTACTTC
len: 13; d_gene: -; j_gene: TRBJ2-3; v_gene: TRBV27; abundance: once; CDR3aa: CASSFGTTDTQYF; CDR3nt: TGTGCCAGCAGTTTTGGGACCACAGATACGCAGTATTTT
len: 14; d_gene: -; j_gene: TRBJ2-7; v_gene: TRBV27; abundance: -; CDR3aa: CASSFRPDSYEQYF; CDR3nt: TGTGCCAGCAGTTTCCGGCCAGACTCCTACGAGCAGTACTTC
len: 14; d_gene: TRBD1; j_gene: TRBJ1-3; v_gene: TRBV10-1; abundance: -; CDR3aa: CASRTGVFGNTIYF; CDR3nt: TGCGCCAGTAGGACAGGGGTTTTCGGAAACACCATATATTTT
len: 14; d_gene: -; j_gene: TRBJ2-7; v_gene: TRBV6-5; abundance: once; CDR3aa: CASSSGGRDYEQYF; CDR3nt: TGTGCCAGCAGTTCCGGGGGCCGAGACTACGAGCAGTACTTC
len: 14; d_gene: TRBD1; j_gene: TRBJ2-5; v_gene: TRBV25-1; abundance: -; CDR3aa: CASSETGVQETQYF; CDR3nt: TGTGCCAGCAGTGAGACAGGGGTGCAAGAGACCCAGTACTTC
len: 14; d_gene: -; j_gene: TRBJ1-4; v_gene: TRBV30; abundance: once; CDR3aa: CAWRQAGTWEKLFF; CDR3nt: TGTGCCTGGCGCCAGGCCGGGACATGGGAAAAACTGTTTTTT
len: 16; d_gene: -; j_gene: TRBJ1-5; v_gene: TRBV4-1; abundance: -; CDR3aa: CASSPGLRQINQPQHF; CDR3nt: TGCGCCAGCAGCCCAGGTTTAAGGCAGATAAATCAGCCCCAGCATTTT
len: 14; d_gene: -; j_gene: TRBJ2-2; v_gene: TRBV11-3; abundance: -; CDR3aa: CASSLAGNTGELFF; CDR3nt: TGTGCCAGCAGCTTAGCGGGGAACACCGGGGAGCTGTTTTTT
len: 15; d_gene: TRBD1; j_gene: TRBJ1-1; v_gene: TRBV5-4; abundance: -; CDR3aa: CASSPTGIGSAEAFF; CDR3nt: TGTGCCAGCAGCCCGACAGGGATAGGTAGCGCTGAAGCTTTCTTT
len: 13; d_gene: -; j_gene: TRBJ2-5; v_gene: TRBV10-1; abundance: -; CDR3aa: CASSDRGRKTQYF; CDR3nt: TGCGCCAGCAGTGACCGAGGCCGAAAGACCCAGTACTTC
len: 14; d_gene: -; j_gene: TRBJ1-5; v_gene: TRBV25-1; abundance: -; CDR3aa: CASSERASNQPQHF; CDR3nt: TGTGCCAGCAGTGAACGGGCAAGCAATCAGCCCCAGCATTTT
len: 14; d_gene: -; j_gene: TRBJ1-1; v_gene: TRBV25-1; abundance: -; CDR3aa: CASSDWQMNTEAFF; CDR3nt: TGTGCCAGCAGTGATTGGCAGATGAACACTGAAGCTTTCTTT
len: 14; d_gene: -; j_gene: TRBJ2-1; v_gene: TRBV19; abundance: -; CDR3aa: CASSMALPYNEQFF; CDR3nt: TGTGCCAGTAGTATGGCACTACCCTACAATGAGCAGTTCTTC
len: 17; d_gene: TRBD1; j_gene: TRBJ2-3; v_gene: TRBV9; abundance: -; CDR3aa: CASSAPSDRDLWDTQYF; CDR3nt: TGTGCCAGCAGCGCCCCTTCCGACAGGGACCTGTGGGATACGCAGTATTTT
len: 19; d_gene: -; j_gene: TRBJ1-3; v_gene: TRBV11-1; abundance: -; CDR3aa: CASSPKVPWERFWTNTIYF; CDR3nt: TGTGCCAGCAGCCCTAAGGTCCCCTGGGAACGCTTCTGGACGAACACCATATATTTT
len: 15; d_gene: -; j_gene: TRBJ2-7; v_gene: TRBV7-2; abundance: once; CDR3aa: CASSPSGDYPYEQYF; CDR3nt: TGTGCCAGCAGCCCCAGTGGAGACTACCCGTACGAGCAGTACTTC
len: 16; d_gene: -; j_gene: TRBJ2-1; v_gene: TRBV6-4; abundance: -; CDR3aa: CASSGDSRSSYNEQFF; CDR3nt: TGTGCCAGCAGTGGGGACTCCCGCAGCTCCTACAATGAGCAGTTCTTC
len: 16; d_gene: TRBD1; j_gene: TRBJ1-2; v_gene: TRBV15; abundance: -; CDR3aa: CATSRAGQGEVEGYTF; CDR3nt: TGTGCCACCAGCAGAGCCGGACAGGGGGAAGTCGAGGGCTACACCTTC
len: 13; d_gene: -; j_gene: TRBJ2-7; v_gene: TRBV10-2; abundance: -; CDR3aa: CASSEERAYEQYF; CDR3nt: TGCGCCAGCAGTGAAGAACGGGCCTACGAGCAGTACTTC
len: 19; d_gene: TRBD1; j_gene: TRBJ2-2; v_gene: TRBV9; abundance: -; CDR3aa: CASSVAWTGGVGDTGELFF; CDR3nt: TGTGCCAGCAGCGTAGCCTGGACAGGGGGCGTCGGGGACACCGGGGAGCTGTTTTTT
len: 15; d_gene: TRBD2; j_gene: TRBJ2-7; v_gene: TRBV2; abundance: -; CDR3aa: CASTNSGTAGYEQYF; CDR3nt: TGTGCCAGCACTAATAGCGGGACTGCTGGGTACGAGCAGTACTTC
len: 16; d_gene: TRBD2; j_gene: TRBJ2-1; v_gene: TRBV7-2; abundance: once; CDR3aa: CASRSSGAYFYNEQFF; CDR3nt: TGTGCCAGCAGGTCCAGCGGGGCCTACTTTTACAATGAGCAGTTCTTC
len: 16; d_gene: TRBD2; j_gene: TRBJ2-1; v_gene: TRBV15; abundance: once; CDR3aa: CATSRVTSGSYNEQFF; CDR3nt: TGTGCCACCAGCAGAGTAACTAGCGGGTCCTACAATGAGCAGTTCTTC
len: 16; d_gene: TRBD1; j_gene: TRBJ1-1; v_gene: TRBV4-2; abundance: -; CDR3aa: CASSQGPTGIISEAFF; CDR3nt: TGTGCCAGCAGCCAAGGTCCGACAGGGATTATTTCCGAAGCTTTCTTT
len: 12; d_gene: -; j_gene: TRBJ2-3; v_gene: TRBV15; abundance: -; CDR3aa: CATSREENTQYF; CDR3nt: TGTGCCACCAGCAGAGAGGAAAATACGCAGTATTTT
len: 12; d_gene: -; j_gene: TRBJ2-2; v_gene: TRBV29-1; abundance: -; CDR3aa: CSVPDWTGELFF; CDR3nt: TGCAGCGTCCCGGACTGGACCGGGGAGCTGTTTTTT
len: 16; d_gene: TRBD2; j_gene: TRBJ2-3; v_gene: TRBV10-3; abundance: -; CDR3aa: CAISEMTSGSTDTQYF; CDR3nt: TGTGCCATCAGTGAGATGACTAGCGGCAGCACAGATACGCAGTATTTT
len: 14; d_gene: -; j_gene: TRBJ2-7; v_gene: TRBV7-2; abundance: -; CDR3aa: CASSPRDSNYEQYF; CDR3nt: TGTGCCAGCAGCCCCAGGGACTCCAACTACGAGCAGTACTTC
len: 13; d_gene: TRBD2; j_gene: TRBJ2-5; v_gene: TRBV29-1; abundance: -; CDR3aa: CSVRLAGVREQYF; CDR3nt: TGCAGCGTTCGACTAGCGGGAGTGCGGGAGCAGTACTTC
len: 13; d_gene: -; j_gene: TRBJ2-7; v_gene: TRBV6-1; abundance: -; CDR3aa: CASSEQSSYEQYF; CDR3nt: TGTGCCAGCAGTGAACAAAGCTCCTACGAGCAGTACTTC
len: 13; d_gene: -; j_gene: TRBJ2-7; v_gene: TRBV6-1; abundance: -; CDR3aa: CASIPGVSYEQYF; CDR3nt: TGTGCCAGCATTCCGGGGGTTTCCTACGAGCAGTACTTC
len: 13; d_gene: -; j_gene: TRBJ2-1; v_gene: TRBV9; abundance: -; CDR3aa: CASSVEGAGRQFF; CDR3nt: TGTGCCAGCAGCGTAGAAGGGGCGGGACGGCAGTTCTTC